This T cell receptor (beta chain) was obtained from a study of radiation and T cells in renal cell carcinoma. The CDR3 is 12 amino acids. Looked up from germline, CDR1 is LNHDA and CDR2 is SQIVND (reference sequence). V was pared by 10 bases and J by 7 bases, with 16 bases between. This sample's time point: blood 2 weeks post-SBRT. Treatment denoted: 15 Gy SBRT to primary tumor, nephrectomy 4 weeks later. After SBRT, blood was collected at 2 and 4 weeks, plus baseline. The data were produced by immunoSEQ multiplex PCR, yet TCRdb's version contains in-frame clones alone and is incomplete. The table has 70,000 or so clones, roughly 80% seen once.

This receptor was obtained from a man aged 60 to 75 with renal cell carcinoma. The sequencing here drew on blood, taken from a patient whose treatment included radiotherapy and nephrectomy. The chain employs TRBV19 and TRBJ1-2; maybe TRBD1 (5 bases). DNA for the CDR3: TGTGCCACGGCCCCCTCCGGGGCTGGCTACACCTTC. Protein product: CATAPSGAGYTF.